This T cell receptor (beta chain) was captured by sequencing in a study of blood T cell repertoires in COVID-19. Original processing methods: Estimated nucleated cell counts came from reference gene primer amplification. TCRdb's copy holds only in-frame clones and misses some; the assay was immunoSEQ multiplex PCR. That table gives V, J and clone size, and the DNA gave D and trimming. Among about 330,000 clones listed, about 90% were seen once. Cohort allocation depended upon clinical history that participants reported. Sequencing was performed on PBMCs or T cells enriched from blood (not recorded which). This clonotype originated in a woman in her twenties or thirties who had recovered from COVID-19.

The CDR3, as DNA: TGCGCCAGCAGCTTGGAAGGTCCAGGGCCTCTGGTGACTGAAGCTTTCTTT. Translated: CASSLEGPGPLVTEAFF. The V and J genes are TRBV5-1 and TRBJ1-1, with D tentatively TRBD1 (5 bases). The germline V and J ends were trimmed by 0 bases and 5 bases, with 20 bases remaining between them. Germline lookup yields CDR1 SGHRS and CDR2 YFSETQ. The CDR3 length is 17 residues.